The following is a T cell receptor beta chain sequence with its context. The data belong to a study of blood T cell repertoires in COVID-19. Generated by immunoSEQ multiplex PCR, the TCRdb table keeps only in-frame clones and is missing some. The table has fewer than 450,000 clones, almost 90% seen once. The V gene's germline CDR1 is SGHDN and CDR2 FVKESK. V trimming: 3 bases; J trimming: 0 bases; junction bases outside the gene matches: 14. The CDR3 covers 19 residues. This receptor was identified in a woman between 70 and 85 years old with COVID-19, enrolled during active disease. The V gene is TRBV14, the J gene TRBJ1-3; 7 bases match TRBD1. The sample consisted of peripheral blood. The CDR3: CASSHRGGQIGGSGNTIYF. The CDR3 region has the DNA TGTGCCAGCAGCCATCGGGGGGGACAGATCGGAGGCTCTGGAAACACCATATATTTT.